This T cell receptor beta chain originates from a study of T cell responses to AZD1222 COVID-19 vaccine. Study conclusions and caveats: Among those given AZD1222, only five to seven were seropositive at baseline. Females made up more of the donors, who were largely white British, and clonal diversity may have come out too low. Nearly half of unique spike-specific TCRs reportedly avoided B.1.351 and B.1.1.7 mutated regions.

This CDR3 has 14 residues. CDR1 and CDR2 from the germline V gene are SGHRS and YFSETQ. Trimming left V 4 bases short and J 5 bases short, with 12 bases between. TCRdb keeps only in-frame clones here, not all; method: immunoSEQ multiplex PCR. The table records tens of thousands of clones, 80% to 90% of them present only once. Comments on this clone: What it recognizes is unknown.

This receptor was identified in an adult who received the AZD1222 COVID-19 vaccine. Sequences were derived from peripheral blood, sampled 28 days after the second AZD1222 dose. V and J are TRBV5-1 and TRBJ2-2; perhaps D is TRBD1 or TRBD2 (6 bases each). CDR3 DNA sequence: TGCGCCAGCAGCGTACCGGGGGCGACCGGGGAGCTGTTTTTT. Its translation is CASSVPGATGELFF.